This TCR beta chain came from a study of shared clonotypes between healthy human individuals. The naive CD8 population came from CD45RO-negative cells selected for CCR7, without terminally differentiated effector memory CD45RA+ cells. V was clipped by 4 bases and J by 8 bases, with 15 bases between them. The CDR3 totals 14 residues. The V gene's germline CDR1 is LGHNA and CDR2 YSLEER. The study ran the assay at deep level. The data were produced by immunoSEQ multiplex PCR, yet TCRdb's version contains in-frame clones alone and is incomplete. The table includes about 2 million clones, about 95% detected once.

V usage is TRBV4-3 and J usage is TRBJ2-1, with a tentative D call TRBD1 (6 bases). Sequencing was carried out using naive CD8+ T cells sorted from blood. The source is a man younger than 35 in good health. CDR3 coding DNA: TGCGCCAGCAGCCGAATAACAGGGAACGATGAGCAGTTCTTC. It specifies CASSRITGNDEQFF.